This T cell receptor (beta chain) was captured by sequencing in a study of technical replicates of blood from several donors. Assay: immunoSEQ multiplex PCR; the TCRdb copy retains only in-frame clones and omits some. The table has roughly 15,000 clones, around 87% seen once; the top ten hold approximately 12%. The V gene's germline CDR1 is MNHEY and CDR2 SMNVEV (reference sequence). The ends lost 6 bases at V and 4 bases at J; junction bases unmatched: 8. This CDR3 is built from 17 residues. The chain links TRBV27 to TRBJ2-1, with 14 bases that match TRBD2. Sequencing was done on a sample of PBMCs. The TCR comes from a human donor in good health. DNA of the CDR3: TGTGCCAGCAGCACGACTAGCGGGAGGGCCCAATACAATGAGCAGTTCTTC. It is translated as CASSTTSGRAQYNEQFF.